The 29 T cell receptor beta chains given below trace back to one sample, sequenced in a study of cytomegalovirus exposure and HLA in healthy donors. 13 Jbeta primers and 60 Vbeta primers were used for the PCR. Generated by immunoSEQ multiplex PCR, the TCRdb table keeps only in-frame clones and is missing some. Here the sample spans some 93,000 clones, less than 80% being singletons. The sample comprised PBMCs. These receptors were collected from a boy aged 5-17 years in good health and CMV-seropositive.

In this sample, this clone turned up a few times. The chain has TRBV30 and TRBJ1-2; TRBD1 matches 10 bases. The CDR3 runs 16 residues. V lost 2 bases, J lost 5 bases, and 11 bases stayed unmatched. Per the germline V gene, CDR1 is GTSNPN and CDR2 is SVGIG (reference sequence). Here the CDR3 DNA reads TGTGCCTGGAGTACCACATATGGACAGGGGGGGTATGGCTACACCTTC. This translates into CAWSTTYGQGGYGYTF.

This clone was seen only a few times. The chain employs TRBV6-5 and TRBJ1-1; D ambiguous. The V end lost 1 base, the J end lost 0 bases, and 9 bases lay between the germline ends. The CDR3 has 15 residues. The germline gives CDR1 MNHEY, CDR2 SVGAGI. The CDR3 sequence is CASSYYGVMNTEAFF. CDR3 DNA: TGTGCCAGCAGTTACTACGGGGTTATGAACACTGAAGCTTTCTTT.

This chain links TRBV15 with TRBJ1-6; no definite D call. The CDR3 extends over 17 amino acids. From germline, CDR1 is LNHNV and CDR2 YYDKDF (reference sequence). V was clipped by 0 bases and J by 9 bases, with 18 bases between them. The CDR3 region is CATSRDLGPQGISPLHF. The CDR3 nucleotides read TGTGCCACCAGCAGAGATCTAGGCCCCCAAGGAATTTCACCCCTCCACTTT.

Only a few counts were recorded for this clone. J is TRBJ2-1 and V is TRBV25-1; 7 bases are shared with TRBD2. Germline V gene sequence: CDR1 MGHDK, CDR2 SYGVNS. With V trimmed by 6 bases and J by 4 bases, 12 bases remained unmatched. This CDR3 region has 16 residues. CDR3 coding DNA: TGTGCCAGCAGCGGGGTCTCGCGGGAGAAATACAATGAGCAGTTCTTC. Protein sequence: CASSGVSREKYNEQFF. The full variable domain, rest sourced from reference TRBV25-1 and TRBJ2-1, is EADIYQTPRYLVIGTGKKITLECSQTMGHDKMYWYQQDPGMELHLIHYSYGVNSTEKGDLSSESTVSRIRTEHFPLTLESARPSHTSQYLCASSGVSREKYNEQFFGPGTRLTVL.

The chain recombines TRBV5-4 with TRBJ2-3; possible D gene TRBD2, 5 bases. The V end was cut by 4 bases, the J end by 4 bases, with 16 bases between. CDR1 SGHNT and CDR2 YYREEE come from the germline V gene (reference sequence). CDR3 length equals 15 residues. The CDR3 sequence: CASSVLGLAADTQYF. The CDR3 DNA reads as TGTGCCAGCAGCGTATTAGGGCTAGCTGCAGATACGCAGTATTTT.

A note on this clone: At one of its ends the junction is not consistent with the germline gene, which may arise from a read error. As DNA, the CDR3 is TGCGTAGGGGGCGATATGGCCAAAAACATTCAGTACTTC. It yields the protein CVGGDMAKNIQYF. V and J are TRBV2 and TRBJ2-4; 7 positions agree with TRBD1. Germline CDR1 SNHLY, CDR2 FYNNEI. The CDR3 consists of 13 residues. Full variable domain (remainder filled in from reference TRBV2 and TRBJ2-4): EPEVTQTPSHQVTQMGQEVILRCVPISNHLYFYWYRQILGQKVEFLVSFYNNEISEKSEIFDDQFSVERPDGSNFTLKIRSTKLEDSAMYFCVGGDMAKNIQYFGAGTRLSVL.

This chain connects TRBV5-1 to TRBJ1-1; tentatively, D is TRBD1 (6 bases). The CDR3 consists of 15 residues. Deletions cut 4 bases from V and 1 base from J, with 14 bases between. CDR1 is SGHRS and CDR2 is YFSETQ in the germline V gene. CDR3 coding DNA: TGCGCCAGCAGCCCCGGTGGGACACAGAACACTGAAGCTTTCTTT. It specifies CASSPGGTQNTEAFF. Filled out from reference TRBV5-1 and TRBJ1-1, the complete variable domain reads KAGVTQTPRYLIKTRGQQVTLSCSPISGHRSVSWYQQTPGQGLQFLFEYFSETQRNKGNFPGRFSGRQFSNSRSEMNVSTLELGDSALYLCASSPGGTQNTEAFFGQGTRLTVV.

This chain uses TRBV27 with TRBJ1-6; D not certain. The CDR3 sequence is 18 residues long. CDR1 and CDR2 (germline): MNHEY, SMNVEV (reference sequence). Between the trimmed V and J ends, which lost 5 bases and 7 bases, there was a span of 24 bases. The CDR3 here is CASSQDPSWALRNSPLHF. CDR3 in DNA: TGTGCCAGCAGTCAAGATCCCTCCTGGGCCCTTCGAAATTCACCCCTCCACTTT.

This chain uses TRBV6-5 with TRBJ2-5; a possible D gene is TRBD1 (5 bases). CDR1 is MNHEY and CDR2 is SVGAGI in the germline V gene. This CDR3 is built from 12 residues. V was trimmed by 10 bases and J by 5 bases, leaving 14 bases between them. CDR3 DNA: TGTGCCACCCGGACAACTGGGGAGACCCAGTACTTC. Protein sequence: CATRTTGETQYF.

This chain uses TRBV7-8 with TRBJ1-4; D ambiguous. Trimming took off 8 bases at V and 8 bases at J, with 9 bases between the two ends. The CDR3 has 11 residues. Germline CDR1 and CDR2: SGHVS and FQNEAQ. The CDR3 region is CASPPREKLFF. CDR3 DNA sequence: TGTGCCAGCCCGCCGCGCGAAAAACTGTTTTTT. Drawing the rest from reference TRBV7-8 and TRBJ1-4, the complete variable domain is GAGVSQSPRYKVAKRGQDVALRCDPISGHVSLFWYQQALGQGPEFLTYFQNEAQLDKSGLPSDRFFAERPEGSVSTLKIQRTQQEDSAVYLCASPPREKLFFGSGTQLSVL.

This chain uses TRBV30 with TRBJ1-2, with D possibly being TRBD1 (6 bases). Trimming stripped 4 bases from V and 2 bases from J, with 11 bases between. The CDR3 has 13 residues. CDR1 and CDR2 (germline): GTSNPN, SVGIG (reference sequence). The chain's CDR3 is CAWIHRVNYGYTF. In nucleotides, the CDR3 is TGTGCCTGGATTCACAGGGTAAACTATGGCTACACCTTC.

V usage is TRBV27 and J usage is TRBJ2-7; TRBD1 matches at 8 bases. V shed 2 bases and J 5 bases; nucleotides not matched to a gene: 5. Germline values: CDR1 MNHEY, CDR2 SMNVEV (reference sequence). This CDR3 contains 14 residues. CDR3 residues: CASSLDRGSHEQYF. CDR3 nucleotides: TGTGCCAGCAGTTTAGACAGGGGATCACACGAGCAGTACTTC.

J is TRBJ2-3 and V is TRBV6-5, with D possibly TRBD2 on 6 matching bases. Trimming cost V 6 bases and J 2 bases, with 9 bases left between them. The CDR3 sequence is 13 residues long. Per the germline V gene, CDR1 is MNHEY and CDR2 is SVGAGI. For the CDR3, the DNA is TGTGCCAGCAGCCCGGGACTCACAGATACGCAGTATTTT. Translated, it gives CASSPGLTDTQYF.

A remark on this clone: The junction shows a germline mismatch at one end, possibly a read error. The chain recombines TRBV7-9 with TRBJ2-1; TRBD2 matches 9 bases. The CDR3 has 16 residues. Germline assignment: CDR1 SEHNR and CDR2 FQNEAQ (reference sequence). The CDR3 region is CSSSLASSGANNEQFF. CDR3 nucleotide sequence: TGTTCCAGCAGCTTAGCGTCTAGCGGGGCTAACAATGAGCAGTTCTTC. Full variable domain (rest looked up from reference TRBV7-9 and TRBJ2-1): DTGVSQNPRHKITKRGQNVTFRCDPISEHNRLYWYRQTLGQGPEFLTYFQNEAQLEKSRLLSDRFSAERPKGSFSTLEIQRTEQGDSAMYLCSSSLASSGANNEQFFGPGTRLTVL.

The CDR3 region is CATDREDAKITEAFF. Written as DNA, the CDR3 is TGTGCCACGGACAGGGAAGATGCGAAAATCACTGAAGCTTTCTTT. The chain couples TRBV25-1 to TRBJ1-1; 8 nucleotides agree with TRBD1. Trimming removed 10 bases from V and 4 bases from J; junction bases left unmatched: 14. Germline V gene data show CDR1 as MGHDK and CDR2 as SYGVNS. This CDR3 comprises 15 residues.

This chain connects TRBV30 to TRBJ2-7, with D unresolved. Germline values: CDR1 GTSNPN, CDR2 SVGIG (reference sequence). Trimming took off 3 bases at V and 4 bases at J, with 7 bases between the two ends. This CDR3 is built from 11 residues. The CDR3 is CAWRDSYEQYF. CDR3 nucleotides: TGTGCCTGGAGAGACTCGTACGAGCAGTACTTC.

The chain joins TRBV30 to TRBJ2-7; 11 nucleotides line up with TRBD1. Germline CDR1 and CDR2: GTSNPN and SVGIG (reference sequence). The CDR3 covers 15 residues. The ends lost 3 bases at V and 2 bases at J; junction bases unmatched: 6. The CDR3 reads CAWRAPGQGAYEQYF. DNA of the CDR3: TGTGCCTGGAGGGCACCGGGACAGGGGGCCTACGAGCAGTACTTC.

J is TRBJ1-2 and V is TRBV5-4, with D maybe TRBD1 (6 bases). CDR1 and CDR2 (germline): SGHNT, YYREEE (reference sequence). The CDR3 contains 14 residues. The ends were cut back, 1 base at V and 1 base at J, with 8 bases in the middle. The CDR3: CASSLKGVNYGYTF. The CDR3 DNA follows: TGTGCCAGCAGCTTGAAGGGGGTTAACTATGGCTACACCTTC.

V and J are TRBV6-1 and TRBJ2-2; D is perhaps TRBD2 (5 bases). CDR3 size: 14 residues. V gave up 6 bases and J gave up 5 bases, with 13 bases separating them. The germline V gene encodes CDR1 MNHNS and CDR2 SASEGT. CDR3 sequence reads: CASSRGRTTGELFF. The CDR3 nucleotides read TGTGCCAGCAGCCGAGGACGGACTACCGGGGAGCTGTTTTTT.

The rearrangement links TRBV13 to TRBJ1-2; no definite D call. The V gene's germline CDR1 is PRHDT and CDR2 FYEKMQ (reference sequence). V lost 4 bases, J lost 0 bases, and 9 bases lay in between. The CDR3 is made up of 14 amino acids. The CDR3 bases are TGTGCCAGCAGCTCATCCCTAGCTAACTATGGCTACACCTTC. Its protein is CASSSSLANYGYTF.

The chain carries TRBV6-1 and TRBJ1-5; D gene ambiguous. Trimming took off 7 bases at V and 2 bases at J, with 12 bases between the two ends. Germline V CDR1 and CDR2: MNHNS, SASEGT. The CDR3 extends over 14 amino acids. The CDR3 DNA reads TGTGCCAGCAATAGAGGCACGCGCAATCAGCCCCAGCATTTT. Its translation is CASNRGTRNQPQHF.

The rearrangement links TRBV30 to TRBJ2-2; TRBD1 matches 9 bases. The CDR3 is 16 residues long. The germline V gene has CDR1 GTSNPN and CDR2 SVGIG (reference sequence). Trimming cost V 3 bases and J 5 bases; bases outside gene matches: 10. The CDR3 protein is CAWRFKWDRVTGELFF. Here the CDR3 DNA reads TGTGCCTGGAGGTTCAAATGGGACAGGGTAACCGGGGAGCTGTTTTTT.

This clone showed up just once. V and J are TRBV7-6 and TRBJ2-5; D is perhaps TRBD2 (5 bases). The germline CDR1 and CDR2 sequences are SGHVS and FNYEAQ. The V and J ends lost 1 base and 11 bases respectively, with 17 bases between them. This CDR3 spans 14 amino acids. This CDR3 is CASSLGPPPWEQYF. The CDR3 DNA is TGTGCCAGCAGCTTAGGACCTCCTCCGTGGGAGCAGTACTTC. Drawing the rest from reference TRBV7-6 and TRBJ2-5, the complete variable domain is GAGVSQSPRYKVTKRGQDVALRCDPISGHVSLYWYRQALGQGPEFLTYFNYEAQQDKSGLPNDRFSAERPEGSISTLTIQRTEQRDSAMYRCASSLGPPPWEQYFGPGTRLLVL.

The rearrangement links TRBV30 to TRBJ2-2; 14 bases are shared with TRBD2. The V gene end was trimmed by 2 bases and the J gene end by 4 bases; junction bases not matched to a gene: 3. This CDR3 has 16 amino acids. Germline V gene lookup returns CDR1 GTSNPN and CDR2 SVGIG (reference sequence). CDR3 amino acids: CAWSRTSGGFTGELFF. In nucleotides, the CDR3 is TGTGCCTGGAGTCGGACTAGCGGGGGGTTCACCGGGGAGCTGTTTTTT.

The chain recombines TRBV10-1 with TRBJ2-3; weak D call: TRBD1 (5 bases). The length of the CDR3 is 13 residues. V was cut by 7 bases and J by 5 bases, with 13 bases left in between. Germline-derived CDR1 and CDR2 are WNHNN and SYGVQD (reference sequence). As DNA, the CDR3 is TGCGCCAGCAATAGGGGCCTCGGAGATACGCAGTATTTT. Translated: CASNRGLGDTQYF.

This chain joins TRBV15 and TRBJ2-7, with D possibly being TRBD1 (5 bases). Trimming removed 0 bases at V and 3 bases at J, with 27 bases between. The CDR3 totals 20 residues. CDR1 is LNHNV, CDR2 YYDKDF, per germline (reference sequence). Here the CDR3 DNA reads TGTGCCACCAGCAGAGATTCAGCCAGAGAAGGATGGGGCTACGACTACGAGCAGTACTTC. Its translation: CATSRDSAREGWGYDYEQYF.

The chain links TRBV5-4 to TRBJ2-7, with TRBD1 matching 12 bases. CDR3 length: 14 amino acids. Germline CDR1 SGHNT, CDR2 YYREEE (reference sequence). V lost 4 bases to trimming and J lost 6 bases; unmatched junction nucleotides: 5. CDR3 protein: CASSRDRGPCEQYF. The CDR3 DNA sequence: TGTGCCAGCAGCAGGGACAGGGGGCCATGCGAGCAGTACTTC.

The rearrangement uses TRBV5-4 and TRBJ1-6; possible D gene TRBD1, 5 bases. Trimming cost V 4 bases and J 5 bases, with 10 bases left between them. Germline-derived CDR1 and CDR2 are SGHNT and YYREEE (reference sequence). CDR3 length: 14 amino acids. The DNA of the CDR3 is TGTGCCAGCAGCCGCCAGGGAAATAATTCACCCCTCCACTTT. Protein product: CASSRQGNNSPLHF.

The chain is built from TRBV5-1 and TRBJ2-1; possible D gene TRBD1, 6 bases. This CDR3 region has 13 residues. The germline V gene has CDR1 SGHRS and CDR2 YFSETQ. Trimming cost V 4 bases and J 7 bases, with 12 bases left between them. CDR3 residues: CASSARTVNEQFF. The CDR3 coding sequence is TGCGCCAGCAGCGCTCGGACAGTTAATGAGCAGTTCTTC.